Each of the 18 T cell receptor beta chains below was sequenced from the same sample in a study of control samples from healthy donors and cancer patients. Data came from immunoSEQ multiplex PCR; TCRdb stores just in-frame clones and leaves some out. The sample records around 110,000 clones, roughly nine tenths being singletons. Sequenced sample: PBMCs. These receptor sequences come from a woman aged 45 to 65 with colorectal cancer.

This clone was recorded once. The chain links TRBV10-2 to TRBJ2-1; 8 bases agree with TRBD1. CDR3 size: 14 residues. V was pared by 10 bases and J by 6 bases, with 11 bases of the junction left unmatched. Germline V lookup: CDR1 WSHSY, CDR2 SAAADI. CDR3 loop: CATTPDRVSNEQFF. The DNA of the CDR3 is TGCGCCACCACACCGGACAGGGTATCCAATGAGCAGTTCTTC.

This clone appeared a few times. The chain links TRBV2 to TRBJ2-3; D uncertain. There are 14 residues in the CDR3. Trimming shortened V by 1 base and J by 0 bases, and 5 bases separated the two germline ends. In germline, CDR1 is SNHLY, CDR2 FYNNEI. The CDR3 here is CASSEGRSTDTQYF. The CDR3 DNA is TGTGCCAGCAGTGAAGGGCGGAGCACAGATACGCAGTATTTT.

The J gene is TRBJ1-1, the V gene TRBV11-2; D is undetermined. CDR3 length: 13 residues. Between the trimmed V and J ends, which lost 8 bases and 1 base, there was a span of 11 bases. The V gene's germline CDR1 is SGHAT and CDR2 FQNNGV. CDR3 sequence (DNA): TGTGCCAGCCTCAAGGTCACGAACACTGAAGCTTTCTTT. Protein product: CASLKVTNTEAFF.

Here the CDR3 DNA reads TGTGCCGGACACGCAATCTCGGATGAGCAGTTCTTC. Translating it yields CAGHAISDEQFF. J is TRBJ2-1 and V is TRBV7-9, with D possibly being TRBD1 (5 bases). Trimming took off 11 bases at V and 8 bases at J, with 16 bases between the two ends. Germline V gives CDR1 SEHNR, CDR2 FQNEAQ (reference sequence). This CDR3 has 12 residues.

About this clone: In the same sample, other DNA sequences code for this CDR3. The V gene is TRBV5-1, the J gene TRBJ1-2; D remains ambiguous. This CDR3 has 13 amino acids. Germline values: CDR1 SGHRS, CDR2 YFSETQ. The ends were cut back, 3 bases at V and 2 bases at J, with 8 bases in the middle. CDR3 residues: CASSSDGNYGYTF. The CDR3 DNA is TGCGCCAGCAGCTCGGACGGCAACTATGGCTACACCTTC. Drawing the rest from reference TRBV5-1 and TRBJ1-2, the complete variable domain is KAGVTQTPRYLIKTRGQQVTLSCSPISGHRSVSWYQQTPGQGLQFLFEYFSETQRNKGNFPGRFSGRQFSNSRSEMNVSTLELGDSALYLCASSSDGNYGYTFGSGTRLTVV.

As to this clone: At the DNA level, this CDR3 is encoded by other sequences in the same sample as well. V is TRBV19 and J is TRBJ1-1; 7 nucleotides align to TRBD1. Germline assignment: CDR1 LNHDA and CDR2 SQIVND (reference sequence). J was trimmed by 2 bases and V by 1 base; bases with no gene match: 1. The CDR3 sequence is 14 residues long. Here the CDR3 reads CASSIGGGNTEAFF. The CDR3 nucleotides are TGTGCCAGTAGTATAGGAGGGGGCAACACTGAAGCTTTCTTT.

The chain links TRBV18 to TRBJ1-3; D gene unclear. Germline loops: CDR1 KGHSH, CDR2 LQKENI. V lost 5 bases to trimming and J lost 2 bases, with 4 bases between them. The CDR3 is 12 amino acids. CDR3 bases: TGTGCCAGCTCAAATCCTGGAAACACCATATATTTT. This sequence encodes CASSNPGNTIYF.

The V gene is TRBV18, the J gene TRBJ2-1, with 8 bases that match TRBD1. The CDR3 spans 19 residues. The V and J ends lost 1 base and 2 bases, in that order; junction bases with no gene match: 13. CDR1 is KGHSH, CDR2 LQKENI, per germline. The CDR3 loop reads CASSPLFGTGRGTYNEQFF. CDR3 in DNA: TGTGCCAGCTCACCACTTTTCGGGACAGGCCGAGGCACCTACAATGAGCAGTTCTTC. The whole variable domain, filled in from reference TRBV18 and TRBJ2-1, reads NAGVMQNPRHLVRRRGQEARLRCSPMKGHSHVYWYRQLPEEGLKFMVYLQKENIIDESGMPKERFSAEFPKEGPSILRIQQVVRGDSAAYFCASSPLFGTGRGTYNEQFFGPGTRLTVL.

The J gene is TRBJ2-7, the V gene TRBV18; a weak D match, TRBD1 (5 bases). Trimming removed 3 bases at V and 3 bases at J, with 12 bases between. CDR3 length: 14 amino acids. CDR1 and CDR2 from the germline V gene are KGHSH and LQKENI. The CDR3 protein is CASSPLQAHYEQYF. The CDR3 DNA follows: TGTGCCAGCTCACCGCTACAGGCACACTACGAGCAGTACTTC.

This chain connects TRBV10-2 to TRBJ2-1; 9 bases match TRBD2. J was trimmed by 7 bases and V by 7 bases; bases with no gene match: 8. Germline V CDR1 and CDR2: WSHSY, SAAADI. The CDR3 runs 14 residues. CDR3 sequence: CASTPSGRSNEQFF. Here the CDR3 DNA reads TGCGCCAGCACACCCAGCGGGAGGAGTAATGAGCAGTTCTTC.

For the CDR3, the DNA is TGTGCCAGCAGCACGGACAGGGTGATTCCCTACGAGCAGTACTTC. Residues: CASSTDRVIPYEQYF. This chain joins TRBV5-5 and TRBJ2-7; 8 positions match TRBD1. V gave up 4 bases and J gave up 2 bases; unmatched junction bases: 8. CDR1 is SGHKS and CDR2 is YYEKEE in the germline V gene (reference sequence). There are 15 residues in the CDR3.

The chain couples TRBV28 to TRBJ2-7, with D possibly TRBD1 on 6 matching bases. The CDR3 runs to 13 residues. The V gene lost 6 bases and the J gene lost 4 bases, with 13 bases spanning the gap. Germline values: CDR1 MDHEN, CDR2 SYDVKM. CDR3 coding DNA: TGTGCCAGCAGCACAGGGTTTGCGTACGAGCAGTACTTC. It specifies CASSTGFAYEQYF.

The rearrangement uses TRBV2 and TRBJ2-6; no clear D. The CDR3 length is 18 residues. Germline CDR1 reads SNHLY; CDR2 reads FYNNEI. V was pared by 8 bases and J by 0 bases, with 20 bases between. The CDR3 is CASDQEATISSGANVLTF. The DNA of the CDR3 is TGTGCCAGCGATCAGGAAGCGACCATCTCCTCTGGGGCCAACGTCCTGACTTTC.

The sample holds one count of this clone. This chain joins TRBV2 and TRBJ1-5, with 7 bases matching TRBD1. The CDR3 has 16 amino acids. Germline assignment: CDR1 SNHLY and CDR2 FYNNEI. V shed 4 bases, J shed 1 base, and the junction held 7 bases outside the gene matches. The CDR3 reads CASSVAGGTSNQPQHF. The CDR3 nucleotides are TGTGCCAGCAGTGTGGCAGGGGGAACCAGCAATCAGCCCCAGCATTTT. Combining the CDR3 with reference TRBV2 and TRBJ1-5 gives the whole variable domain EPEVTQTPSHQVTQMGQEVILRCVPISNHLYFYWYRQILGQKVEFLVSFYNNEISEKSEIFDDQFSVERPDGSNFTLKIRSTKLEDSAMYFCASSVAGGTSNQPQHFGDGTRLSIL.

Worth noting for this clone: This CDR3 is also generated by other DNA sequences in the sample. This CDR3 reads CASSPGTSGQETQYF. The DNA for the CDR3 is TGCGCCAGCAGCCCAGGGACTAGCGGGCAAGAGACCCAGTACTTC. The chain recombines TRBV5-1 with TRBJ2-5, with 12 bases that match TRBD2. Germline V gene lookup returns CDR1 SGHRS and CDR2 YFSETQ. The CDR3 has 15 residues. The junction had 3 bases not matched to a gene; V was cut back by 4 bases and J by 2 bases.

The CDR3 is CSVDIRGEAFF. The CDR3, as DNA: TGCAGCGTTGATATCCGGGGTGAAGCTTTCTTT. This chain connects TRBV29-1 to TRBJ1-1; D unresolved. Trimming removed 3 bases from V and 7 bases from J, with 9 bases in between. Germline V lookup: CDR1 SQVTM, CDR2 ANQGSEA. This CDR3 comprises 11 residues.

The chain uses TRBV5-1 and TRBJ2-3; possible D gene TRBD2, 6 bases. CDR1 SGHRS and CDR2 YFSETQ come from the germline V gene. Trimming left V 7 bases short and J 6 bases short, with 12 bases between. The CDR3 is 12 residues long. The CDR3, as DNA: TGCGCCAGCTTCGGGGGTGGGGATACGCAGTATTTT. This sequence encodes CASFGGGDTQYF.

V is TRBV7-9 and J is TRBJ2-2; D is uncertain. Trimming took 5 bases from V and 7 from J, leaving 20 bases between them. Germline loops: CDR1 SEHNR, CDR2 FQNEAQ (reference sequence). The CDR3 totals 16 residues. The CDR3 coding sequence is TGTGCCAGCAGCCTCTCTCGGATCGTGGGCCGCGGGGAGCTGTTTTTT. Protein: CASSLSRIVGRGELFF.